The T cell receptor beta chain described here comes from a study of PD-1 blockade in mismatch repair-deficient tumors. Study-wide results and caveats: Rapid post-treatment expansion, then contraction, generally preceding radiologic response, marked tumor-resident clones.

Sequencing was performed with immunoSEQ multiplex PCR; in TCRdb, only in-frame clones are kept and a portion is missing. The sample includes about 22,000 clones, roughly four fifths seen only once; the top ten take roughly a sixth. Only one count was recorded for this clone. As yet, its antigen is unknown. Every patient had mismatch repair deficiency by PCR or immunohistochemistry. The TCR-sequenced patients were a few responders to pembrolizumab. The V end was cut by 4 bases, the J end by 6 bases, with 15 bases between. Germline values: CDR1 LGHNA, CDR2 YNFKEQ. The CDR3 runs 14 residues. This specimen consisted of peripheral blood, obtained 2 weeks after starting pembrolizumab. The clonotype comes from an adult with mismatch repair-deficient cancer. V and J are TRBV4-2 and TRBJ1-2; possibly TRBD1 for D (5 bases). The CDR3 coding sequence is TGTGCCAGCAGCCCGTGGGGGGATAAGGATGGCTACACCTTC. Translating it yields CASSPWGDKDGYTF.